The 3 T cell receptor beta chains given below trace back to one sample, sequenced in a study of blood T cell repertoires in COVID-19. Measured with immunoSEQ multiplex PCR; TCRdb has only the in-frame clones, and not every one. This sample carries 70,000 or so clones, roughly 84% of them seen once, and the ten largest clones take around 9.9%. Sequencing was performed on peripheral blood. These receptors came from a woman aged 18 to 35 with acute or convalescent COVID-19.

The chain recombines TRBV29-1 with TRBJ2-7; D is possibly TRBD1 (7 bases). The CDR3 spans 14 residues. Trimming took 7 bases from V and 6 from J, leaving 22 bases between them. CDR1 SQVTM and CDR2 ANQGSEA come from the germline V gene. The CDR3 reads CSAQGDFDTGEQYF. The CDR3 region has the DNA TGCAGCGCCCAGGGGGACTTTGACACGGGCGAGCAGTACTTC.

This clone has only one observation. The V gene is TRBV28, the J gene TRBJ1-1, with TRBD1 matching 9 bases. This CDR3 has 14 residues. Germline trimming cut 5 bases from V and 6 bases from J; bases unmatched to any gene: 7. Germline V CDR1 and CDR2: MDHEN, SYDVKM. The CDR3 region is CASSTPGQGPEAFF. In nucleotides, the CDR3 is TGTGCCAGCAGTACTCCGGGACAGGGACCTGAAGCTTTCTTT.

This clone appeared a single time. The chain joins TRBV27 to TRBJ1-3, with D tentatively TRBD1 (5 bases). Per the germline V gene, CDR1 is MNHEY and CDR2 is SMNVEV (reference sequence). The CDR3 consists of 14 residues. V lost 2 bases and J lost 3, with 8 bases in between. CDR3 in amino acids: CASSLKGVGNTIYF. The CDR3 nucleotides are TGTGCCAGCAGTTTAAAAGGGGTTGGAAACACCATATATTTT.